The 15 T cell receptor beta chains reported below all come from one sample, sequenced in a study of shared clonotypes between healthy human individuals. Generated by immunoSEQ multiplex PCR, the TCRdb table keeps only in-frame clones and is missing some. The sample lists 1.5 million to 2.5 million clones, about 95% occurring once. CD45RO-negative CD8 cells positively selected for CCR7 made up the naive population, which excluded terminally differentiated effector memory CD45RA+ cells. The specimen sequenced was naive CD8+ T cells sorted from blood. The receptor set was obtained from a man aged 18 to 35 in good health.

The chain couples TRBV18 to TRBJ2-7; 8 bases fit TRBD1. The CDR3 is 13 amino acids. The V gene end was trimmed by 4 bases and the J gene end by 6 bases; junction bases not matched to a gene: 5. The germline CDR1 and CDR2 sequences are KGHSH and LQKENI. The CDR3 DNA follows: TGTGCCAGCTCACTAGGACAGGGCGTCGAGCAGTACTTC. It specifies CASSLGQGVEQYF.

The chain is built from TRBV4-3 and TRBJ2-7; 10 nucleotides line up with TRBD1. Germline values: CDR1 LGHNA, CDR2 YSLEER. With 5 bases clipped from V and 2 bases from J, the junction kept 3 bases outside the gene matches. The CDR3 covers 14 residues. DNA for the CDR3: TGCGCCAGCAGCACAGGACAGGGGGCCTACGAGCAGTACTTC. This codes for CASSTGQGAYEQYF.

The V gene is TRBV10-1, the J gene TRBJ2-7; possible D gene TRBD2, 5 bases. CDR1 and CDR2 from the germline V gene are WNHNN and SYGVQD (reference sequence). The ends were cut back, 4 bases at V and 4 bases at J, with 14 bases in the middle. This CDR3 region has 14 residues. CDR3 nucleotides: TGCGCCAGCAGTGCCGGAGGAGAAGGGTACGAGCAGTACTTC. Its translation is CASSAGGEGYEQYF.

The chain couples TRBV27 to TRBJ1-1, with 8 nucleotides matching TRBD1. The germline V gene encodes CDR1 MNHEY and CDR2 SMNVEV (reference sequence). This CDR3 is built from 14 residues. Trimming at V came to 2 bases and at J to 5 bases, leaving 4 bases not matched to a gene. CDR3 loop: CASSLAGGITEAFF. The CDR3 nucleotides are TGTGCCAGCAGTTTAGCAGGGGGCATAACTGAAGCTTTCTTT.

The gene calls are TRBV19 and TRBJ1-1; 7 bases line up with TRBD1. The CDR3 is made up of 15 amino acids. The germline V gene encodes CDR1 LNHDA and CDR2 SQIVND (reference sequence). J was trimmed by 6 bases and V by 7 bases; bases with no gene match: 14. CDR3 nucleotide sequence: TGTGCCAGTACCATAGTAACAGGGGAACTCGCTGAAGCTTTCTTT. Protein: CASTIVTGELAEAFF. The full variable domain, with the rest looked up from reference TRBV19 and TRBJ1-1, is DGGITQSPKYLFRKEGQNVTLSCEQNLNHDAMYWYRQDPGQGLRLIYYSQIVNDFQKGDIAEGYSVSREKKESFPLTVTSAQKNPTAFYLCASTIVTGELAEAFFGQGTRLTVV.

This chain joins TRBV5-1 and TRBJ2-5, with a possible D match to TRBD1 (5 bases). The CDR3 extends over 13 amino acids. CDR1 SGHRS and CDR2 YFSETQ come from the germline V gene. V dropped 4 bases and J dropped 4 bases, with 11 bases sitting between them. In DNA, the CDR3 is TGCGCCAGCAGCCATGACAGAGGAGAGACCCAGTACTTC. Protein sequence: CASSHDRGETQYF.

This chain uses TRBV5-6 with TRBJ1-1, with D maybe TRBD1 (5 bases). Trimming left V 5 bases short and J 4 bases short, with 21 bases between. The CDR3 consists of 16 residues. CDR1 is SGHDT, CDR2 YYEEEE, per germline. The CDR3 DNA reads TGTGCCAGCAGAGACCAAGGTGGGGGAAGGCTCACTGAAGCTTTCTTT. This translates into CASRDQGGGRLTEAFF. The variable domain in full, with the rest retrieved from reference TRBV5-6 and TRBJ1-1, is DAGVTQSPTHLIKTRGQQVTLRCSPKSGHDTVSWYQQALGQGPQFIFQYYEEEERQRGNFPDRFSGHQFPNYSSELNVNALLLGDSALYLCASRDQGGGRLTEAFFGQGTRLTVV.

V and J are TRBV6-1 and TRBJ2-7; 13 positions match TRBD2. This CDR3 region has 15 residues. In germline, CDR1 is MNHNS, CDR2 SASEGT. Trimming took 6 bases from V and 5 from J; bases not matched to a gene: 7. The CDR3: CASSLTGLAGNEQYF. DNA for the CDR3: TGTGCCAGCAGCCTCACGGGACTAGCGGGGAACGAGCAGTACTTC.

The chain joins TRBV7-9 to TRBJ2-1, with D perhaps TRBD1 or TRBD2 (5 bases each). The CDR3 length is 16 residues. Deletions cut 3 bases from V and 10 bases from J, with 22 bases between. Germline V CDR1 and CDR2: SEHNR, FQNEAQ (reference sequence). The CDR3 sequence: CASSLSPPGTAQEQFF. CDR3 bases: TGTGCCAGCAGCTTGTCGCCCCCCGGGACGGCCCAGGAGCAGTTCTTC.

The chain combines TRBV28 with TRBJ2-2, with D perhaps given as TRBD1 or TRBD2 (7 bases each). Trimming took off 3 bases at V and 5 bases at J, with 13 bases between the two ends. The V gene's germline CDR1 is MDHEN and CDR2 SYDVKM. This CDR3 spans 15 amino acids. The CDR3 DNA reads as TGTGCCAGCAGTTTTGGAGCGGGACAGACCGGGGAGCTGTTTTTT. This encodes CASSFGAGQTGELFF.

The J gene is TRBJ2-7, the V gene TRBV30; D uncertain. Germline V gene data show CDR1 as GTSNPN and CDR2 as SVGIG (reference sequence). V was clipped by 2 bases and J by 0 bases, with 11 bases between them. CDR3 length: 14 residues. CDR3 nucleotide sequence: TGTGCCTGGAGTCCAACTGGGAACTCCTACGAGCAGTACTTC. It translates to CAWSPTGNSYEQYF.

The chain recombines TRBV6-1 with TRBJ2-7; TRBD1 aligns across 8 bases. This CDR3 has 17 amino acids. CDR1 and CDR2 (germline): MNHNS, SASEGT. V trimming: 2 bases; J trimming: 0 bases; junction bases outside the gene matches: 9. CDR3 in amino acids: CASSESEWDRISYEQYF. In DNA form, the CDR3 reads TGTGCCAGCAGTGAAAGTGAATGGGACAGGATCTCCTACGAGCAGTACTTC.

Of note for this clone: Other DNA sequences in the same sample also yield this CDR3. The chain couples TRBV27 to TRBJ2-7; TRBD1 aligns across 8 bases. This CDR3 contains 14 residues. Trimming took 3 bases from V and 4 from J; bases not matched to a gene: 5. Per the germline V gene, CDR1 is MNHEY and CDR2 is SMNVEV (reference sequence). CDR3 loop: CASSLSTGGYEQYF. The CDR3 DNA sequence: TGTGCCAGCAGTTTGTCCACAGGGGGATACGAGCAGTACTTC.

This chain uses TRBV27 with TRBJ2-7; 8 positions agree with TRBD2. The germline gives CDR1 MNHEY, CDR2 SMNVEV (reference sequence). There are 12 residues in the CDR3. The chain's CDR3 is CESGGPGYEQYF. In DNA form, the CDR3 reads TGTGAATCGGGAGGGCCGGGTTACGAGCAGTACTTC.

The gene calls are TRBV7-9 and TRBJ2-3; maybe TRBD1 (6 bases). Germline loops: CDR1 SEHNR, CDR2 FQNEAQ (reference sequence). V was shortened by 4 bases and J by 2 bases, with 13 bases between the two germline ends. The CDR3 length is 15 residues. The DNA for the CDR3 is TGTGCCAGCAGCTCGAACAGGGATTTCACAGATACGCAGTATTTT. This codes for CASSSNRDFTDTQYF.